Below, 21 T cell receptor beta chains from the same sample are listed, as sequenced in a study of blood T cells in healthy people across ages. It was with a sample-barcoded 5' primer and a J-beta primer mix that a second PCR of roughly 7 to 12 cycles was run. Each CDR3 protein gets one entry after TCRdb re-called the 5' RACE reads with MiXCR. There are 550,000 to 800,000 distinct CDR3 sequences in the sample; around 32% occur only once, and over 15% lies in the top ten. Sequencing input: blood. The source is a woman older than 75 in good health.

In its sample, this clonotype was seen many times. This chain connects TRBV2 to TRBJ2-6; D unresolved. V was shortened by 3 bases and J by 3 bases, with 3 bases between the two germline ends. Looked up from germline, CDR1 is SNHLY and CDR2 is FYNNEI. This CDR3 has 13 residues. The CDR3 protein is CASSEDGANVLTF. The DNA of the CDR3 is TGTGCCAGCAGTGAGGATGGGGCCAACGTCCTGACTTTC.

This clonotype has at least ten counts. The CDR3 bases are TGCAGTTCCCTGGGGCTGACCACAGATACGCAGTATTTT. Translation: CSSLGLTTDTQYF. This sequence joins TRBV20-1 and TRBJ2-3; tentative D call: TRBD1 (5 bases). This CDR3 region has 13 residues. Germline CDR1 and CDR2: DFQATT and SNEGSKA (reference sequence). Between the trimmed V and J ends, which lost 8 bases and 2 bases, there was a span of 14 bases.

Remarks on this clonotype: Germline is not matched at one junction end, which may reflect a read error. The chain joins TRBV12-3 or TRBV12-4 to TRBJ2-3; unclear D gene. There are 13 residues in the CDR3. The CDR3 loop reads CASRPGSADAQYF. The CDR3 DNA sequence: TGTGCCAGCAGGCCGGGCAGCGCAGATGCGCAGTATTTT.

Concerning this clonotype itself: An end of the junction differs from the germline gene, which may be a read error. The chain carries TRBV25-1 and TRBJ2-5; 8 bases agree with TRBD1. The J call is in doubt because the DNA end fits TRBJ2-7 better. The CDR3 spans 13 residues. CDR1 and CDR2 from the germline V gene are MGHDK and SYGVNS. As DNA, the CDR3 is TGTACCAGCAGTGAGACCGGGACAGGCGAGCAGTACTTC. Its translation: CTSSETGTGEQYF.

This clonotype was seen ten or more times. The chain has TRBV19 and TRBJ2-7, with a possible D match to TRBD2 (6 bases). The germline gives CDR1 LNHDA, CDR2 SQIVND (reference sequence). V was trimmed by 3 bases and J by 6 bases, leaving 9 bases between them. This CDR3 has 12 amino acids. CDR3 amino acids: CASSIRGGEQYF. CDR3 sequence (DNA): TGTGCCAGTAGTATCCGGGGAGGCGAGCAGTACTTC.

This clonotype was observed a handful of times. A read error is possible here, since a much larger clone lies one base away. J is TRBJ2-1 and V is TRBV20-1; 10 nucleotides line up with TRBD1. The J call may not be correct, given that the DNA end is closer to TRBJ2-7. The CDR3 covers 14 residues. The germline gives CDR1 DFQATT, CDR2 SNEGSKA (reference sequence). For the CDR3, the DNA is TGCAGTGCTAGCCGGGACAGGGGATACAATGAGCAGTACTTC. It specifies CSASRDRGYNEQYF.

The gene calls are TRBV19 and TRBJ2-2; 8 bases align to TRBD2. This CDR3 spans 15 amino acids. With V trimmed by 0 bases and J by 7 bases, 4 bases remained unmatched. Germline V lookup: CDR1 LNHDA, CDR2 SQIVND (reference sequence). The CDR3 DNA is TGTGCCAGTAGTATAGAGGCCAGCGGGGGCGGGGAGCTGTTTTTT. Its translation is CASSIEASGGGELFF.

There are many counts of this clonotype. The CDR3 is CASSPAGGAETQYF. DNA of the CDR3: TGCGCCAGCAGCCCGGCGGGGGGCGCGGAGACCCAGTACTTC. V usage is TRBV5-1 and J usage is TRBJ2-5, with 8 bases identical to TRBD2. The CDR3 runs to 14 residues. Losses at the gene ends were 4 bases for V and 5 bases for J; bases not matched to a gene: 7. Per germline, CDR1 SGHRS and CDR2 YFSETQ.

The chain employs TRBV20-1 and TRBJ2-1; the D gene is possibly TRBD2 (5 bases). The ends were cut back, 0 bases at V and 0 bases at J, with 15 bases in the middle. Germline-derived CDR1 and CDR2 are DFQATT and SNEGSKA (reference sequence). This CDR3 comprises 17 residues. CDR3 nucleotides: TGCAGTGCTAGAGATGCGTCTAGCCTGAACTCCTACAATGAGCAGTTCTTC. It specifies CSARDASSLNSYNEQFF.

In regard to this clonotype: Germline and junction disagree at one end, which may indicate a read error. The chain has TRBV7-7 and TRBJ2-1, with 7 bases matching TRBD1. This CDR3 spans 15 amino acids. CDR1 and CDR2 from the germline V gene are SSHAT and FNYEAQ (reference sequence). In nucleotides, the CDR3 is TGTGCTAGCAGCTTGATGACAGGGACGGGCAATGAGCAGTTCTTC. Its protein product is CASSLMTGTGNEQFF.

The genes are TRBV20-1 and TRBJ1-3, with a weak D call TRBD1 (5 bases). This CDR3 has 13 residues. The V and J ends lost 1 base and 6 bases respectively, with 10 bases between them. In germline, CDR1 is DFQATT, CDR2 SNEGSKA (reference sequence). CDR3 amino acids: CSARGQGINTIYF. CDR3 DNA sequence: TGCAGTGCTAGAGGTCAGGGTATAAACACCATATATTTT.

The CDR3 protein is CSAPSPGASGSNLNTDTQYF. The CDR3, as DNA: TGCAGTGCCCCAAGCCCTGGGGCTAGCGGGAGTAACCTAAACACAGATACGCAGTATTTT. The gene calls are TRBV20-1 and TRBJ2-3; 10 nucleotides agree with TRBD2. The CDR3 spans 20 residues. The V gene end was trimmed by 6 bases and the J gene end by 2 bases; junction bases not matched to a gene: 23. Germline V gene sequence: CDR1 DFQATT, CDR2 SNEGSKA (reference sequence).

The V call is TRBV20-1, the J call TRBJ2-5, with D perhaps matching TRBD1 or TRBD2 (6 bases each). CDR3 size: 17 residues. Trimming pared 4 bases from V and 5 bases from J, leaving 26 bases between. Germline CDR1 is DFQATT and CDR2 is SNEGSKA (reference sequence). The CDR3 DNA reads as TGCAGTGCTACCTCCCCGACTAGTGGGGGGCGGGGTGAGACCCAGTACTTC. This gives the protein CSATSPTSGGRGETQYF.

Remarks on this clonotype: This may come from a read error, since a much larger clone is one base off. CDR3 sequence: CASSPGGACETQYF. The CDR3 nucleotides are TGTGCCAGCAGCCCCGGGGGCGCATGCGAGACCCAGTACTTC. The J gene is TRBJ2-5, the V gene TRBV7-3; possibly TRBD1 or TRBD2 for D (6 bases each). The germline gives CDR1 SGHTA, CDR2 FQGTGA. The CDR3 spans 14 residues. The V end lost 5 bases, the J end lost 5 bases, and 15 bases lay between the germline ends.

This clonotype was counted many times. The rearrangement joins TRBV20-1 to TRBJ2-3; D call uncertain. The V end lost 0 bases, the J end lost 6 bases, and 16 bases lay between the germline ends. The CDR3 is 15 amino acids. CDR1 and CDR2 from the germline V gene are DFQATT and SNEGSKA (reference sequence). This chain's CDR3 is CSARDPGRSKDTQYF. CDR3 DNA sequence: TGCAGTGCTAGAGATCCAGGACGTAGTAAGGATACGCAGTATTTT.

Points on this clonotype: Given the absence of the conserved phenylalanine or tryptophan at the CDR3 end, a read error is likely. The chain recombines TRBV9 with TRBJ1-2; D unclear. Trimming shortened V by 0 bases and J by 3 bases, and 6 bases separated the two germline ends. CDR3 length: 13 amino acids. Germline V gene lookup returns CDR1 SGDLS and CDR2 YYNGEE. The CDR3 DNA reads TGTGCCAGCAGCGTAGGGACGGACTATGGCTACACCTGC. Protein: CASSVGTDYGYTC.

This clonotype was seen only a few times. V and J are TRBV19 and TRBJ1-2; D uncertain. CDR3 length equals 11 residues. CDR1 and CDR2 (germline): LNHDA, SQIVND (reference sequence). The germline V and J ends were trimmed by 6 bases and 4 bases, with 6 bases remaining between them. The CDR3: CASRRAYGYTF. The CDR3 bases are TGTGCCAGTAGGCGGGCCTATGGCTACACCTTC.

This clonotype was seen a few times. Given a much more abundant clone one base away, this may be a read error. This rearrangement joins TRBV4-2 to TRBJ2-5, with unresolved D. The CDR3 sequence is 14 residues long. Germline-derived CDR1 and CDR2 are LGHNA and YNFKEQ. V lost 3 bases to trimming and J lost 11 bases, with 19 bases between them. CDR3 amino acids: CASSQPDHDNEQYF. The CDR3 DNA is TGTGCCAGCAGCCAGCCCGATCACGACAATGAGCAGTACTTC.

As for this clonotype: A single base separates this from a much larger clone, so it may be a read error. The genes are TRBV6-2 or TRBV6-3 and TRBJ1-2; 8 bases line up with TRBD1. Germline-derived CDR1 and CDR2 are MNHEY and SVGEGT. The CDR3 spans 14 residues. CDR3 nucleotides: TGTGCCAGCAGGTACTATCCTGGACAGGGAGGCTACACCTTC. This translates into CASRYYPGQGGYTF.

Only a few counts were recorded for this clonotype. The chain couples TRBV6-2 or TRBV6-3 to TRBJ2-2, with TRBD2 matching over 11 bases. J gave up 0 bases and V 4 bases, and 4 bases lay outside the gene matches. Germline CDR1 and CDR2: MNHEY and SVGEGT. The CDR3 spans 17 residues. This CDR3 is CASSSGLAATNTGELFF. The CDR3, as DNA: TGTGCCAGCAGTTCGGGACTAGCGGCTACGAACACCGGGGAGCTGTTTTTT.

This clonotype was counted at least ten times. CDR3: CASSADRGQGTDTQYF. CDR3 DNA sequence: TGTGCCAGCAGTGCTGACCGGGGACAGGGGACAGATACGCAGTATTTT. The chain links TRBV6-1 to TRBJ2-3; TRBD1 matches at 10 bases. The V gene end was trimmed by 4 bases and the J gene end by 3 bases; junction bases not matched to a gene: 7. This CDR3 spans 16 amino acids. From germline, CDR1 is MNHNS and CDR2 SASEGT.